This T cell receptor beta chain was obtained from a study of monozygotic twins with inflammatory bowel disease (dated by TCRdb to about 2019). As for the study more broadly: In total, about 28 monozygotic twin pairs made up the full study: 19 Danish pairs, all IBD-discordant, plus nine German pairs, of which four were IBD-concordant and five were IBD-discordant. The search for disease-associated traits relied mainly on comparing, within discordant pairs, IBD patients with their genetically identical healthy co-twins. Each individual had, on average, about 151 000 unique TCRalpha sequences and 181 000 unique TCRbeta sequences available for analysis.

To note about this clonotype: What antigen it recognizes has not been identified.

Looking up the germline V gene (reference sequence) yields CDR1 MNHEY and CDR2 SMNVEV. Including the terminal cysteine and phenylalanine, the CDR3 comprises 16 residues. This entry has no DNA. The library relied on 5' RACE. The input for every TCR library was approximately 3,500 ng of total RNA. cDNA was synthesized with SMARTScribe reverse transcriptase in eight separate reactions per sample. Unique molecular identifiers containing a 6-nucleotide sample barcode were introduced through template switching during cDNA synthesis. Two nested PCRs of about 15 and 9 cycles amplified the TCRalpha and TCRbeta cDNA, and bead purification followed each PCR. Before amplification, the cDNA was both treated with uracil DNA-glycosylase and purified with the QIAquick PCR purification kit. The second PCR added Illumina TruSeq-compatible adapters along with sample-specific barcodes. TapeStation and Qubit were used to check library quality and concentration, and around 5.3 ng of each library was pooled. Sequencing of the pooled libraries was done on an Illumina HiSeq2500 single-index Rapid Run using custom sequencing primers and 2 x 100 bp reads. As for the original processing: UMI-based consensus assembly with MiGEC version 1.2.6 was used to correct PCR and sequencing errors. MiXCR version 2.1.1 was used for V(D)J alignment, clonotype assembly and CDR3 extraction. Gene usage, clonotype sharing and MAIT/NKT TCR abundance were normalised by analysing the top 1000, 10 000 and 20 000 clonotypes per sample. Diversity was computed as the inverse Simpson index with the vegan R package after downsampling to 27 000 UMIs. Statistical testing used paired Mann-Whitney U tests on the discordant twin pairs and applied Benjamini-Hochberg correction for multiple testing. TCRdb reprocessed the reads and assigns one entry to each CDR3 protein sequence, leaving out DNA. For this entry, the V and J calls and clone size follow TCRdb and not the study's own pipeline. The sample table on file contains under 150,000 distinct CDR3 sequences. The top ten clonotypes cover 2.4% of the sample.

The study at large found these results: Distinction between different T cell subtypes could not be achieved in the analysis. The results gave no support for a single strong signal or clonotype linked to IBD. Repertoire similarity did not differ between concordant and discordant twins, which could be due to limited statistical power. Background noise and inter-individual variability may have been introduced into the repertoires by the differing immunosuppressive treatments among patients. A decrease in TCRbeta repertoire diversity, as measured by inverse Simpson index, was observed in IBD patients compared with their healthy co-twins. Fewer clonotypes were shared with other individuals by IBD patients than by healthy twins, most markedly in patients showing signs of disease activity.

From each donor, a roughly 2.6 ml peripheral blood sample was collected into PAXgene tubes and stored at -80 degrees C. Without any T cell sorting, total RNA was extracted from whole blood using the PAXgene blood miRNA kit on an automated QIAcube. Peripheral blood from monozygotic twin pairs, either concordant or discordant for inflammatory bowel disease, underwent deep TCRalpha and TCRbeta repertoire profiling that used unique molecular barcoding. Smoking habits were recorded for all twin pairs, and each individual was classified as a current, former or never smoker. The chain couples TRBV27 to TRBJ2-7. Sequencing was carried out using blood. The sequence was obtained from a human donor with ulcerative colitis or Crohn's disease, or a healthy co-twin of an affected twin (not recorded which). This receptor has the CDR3 CASSLLRGSGLDEQYF.